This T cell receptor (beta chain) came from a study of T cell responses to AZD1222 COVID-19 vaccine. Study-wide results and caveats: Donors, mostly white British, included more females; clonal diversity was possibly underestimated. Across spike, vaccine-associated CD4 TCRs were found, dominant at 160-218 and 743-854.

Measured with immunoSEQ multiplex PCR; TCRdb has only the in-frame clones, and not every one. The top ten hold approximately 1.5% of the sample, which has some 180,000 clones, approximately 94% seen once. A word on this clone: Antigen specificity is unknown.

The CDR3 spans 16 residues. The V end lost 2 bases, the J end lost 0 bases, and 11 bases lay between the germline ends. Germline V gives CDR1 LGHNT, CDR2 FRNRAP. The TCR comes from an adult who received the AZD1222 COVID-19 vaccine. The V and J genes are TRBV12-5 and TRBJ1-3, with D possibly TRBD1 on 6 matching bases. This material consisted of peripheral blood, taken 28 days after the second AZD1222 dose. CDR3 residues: CASGLYTGSSGNTIYF. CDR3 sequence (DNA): TGTGCTAGTGGTTTGTATACAGGGAGCTCTGGAAACACCATATATTTT.